Here is one T cell receptor (beta chain) with its context. There is no known antigen for this receptor. Base qualities are not provided; no much larger clone lies one nucleotide away. These data originate in a study of OX40 agonist ivuxolimab in advanced cancers. Study-wide context: Ivuxolimab, which targeted the costimulatory receptor OX40 (CD134), was an agonistic, fully human IgG2 monoclonal antibody. Intravenous ivuxolimab was administered to patients every 2 weeks at six dose levels: 0.01, 0.1, 0.3, 1.5, 3 and 10 mg/kg. Of the 50 to 55 dose-escalation patients, hepatocellular carcinoma was present in approximately 20, melanoma in approximately 15, renal cell carcinoma in 9 and head and neck cancer in 9. In the dose-escalation cohort, around four fifths of patients were male, and the mean age was approximately 55 years, with a range of roughly 23 to 85. Prior anti-PD-1, anti-PD-L1 or anti-CTLA-4 therapy was permitted, and checkpoint inhibitors had been received by 30% to 40% of dose-escalation patients. Three dose-escalation patients achieved partial responses, one with hepatocellular carcinoma and two with cutaneous melanoma. Peripheral TCRbeta sequencing aimed to test whether ivuxolimab altered TCR sequence diversity and caused clonal T-cell expansion. The paper describes the monotherapy dose-escalation part (N of about 52 patients) of the phase I trial of ivuxolimab.

Patients with autoimmune disease history or receiving systemic immunosuppression were excluded from the trial. Peripheral blood for TCR sequencing was collected from all dose cohorts at baseline, on cycle 4 day 1, and on cycle 7 day 1. Samples were obtained from an open-label, multicenter, first-in-human phase I dose-escalation trial of ivuxolimab. Adults with locally advanced or metastatic head and neck squamous cell, hepatocellular, melanoma or renal cell carcinoma were enrolled in the trial. Before TCR sequencing, CD4+ and CD8+ T cells were separately sorted from peripheral blood. Beyond this particular receptor, the publication reports: The antigen specificity of the peripheral T cells that underwent clonal expansion was not determined. Low levels of normalized T-cell clonal expansion were also shown by some nonresponding patients. After ivuxolimab, CD8+ T cells had more expanded clones than CD4+ T cells on average. At doses from 0.1 to 3.0 mg/kg, clonal expansion was seen in both CD4+ and CD8+ blood T cells between baseline and week 6. Partial responders in the 0.1-3.0 mg/kg groups had among the lowest normalized peripheral clonal expansion, especially among CD8+ T cells.

Genomic DNA was extracted from sorted cells for sequencing of the TCRbeta CDR3 region. The immunoSEQ Assay was used to sequence the TCRbeta CDR3 regions. The immuneACCESS repertoire file appears here via TCRdb, limited to in-frame rearrangements. These files lack a portion of the clones; in checked studies, under half of the deficit traces to unresolved V genes, and the cause of the others is not known. The sample table shows approximately 65,000 clones, and 65% to 85% are seen once. About a tenth of the sample is taken by the ten largest. The sequencing used CD4+ or CD8+ T cells sorted from blood, collected in a trial of the OX40 agonist ivuxolimab. The source is an adult with an advanced solid tumor such as melanoma, head and neck, liver or kidney cancer.

The bases are TGTGCCAGCTCACCCGACAGGGCGAACACCGGGGAGCTGTTTTTT. Translated, it reads CASSPDRANTGELFF. The V and J segments used are TRBV18 and TRBJ2-2; 7 middle bases align to TRBD1. The junction shows trimming of 3 bases on V and 0 bases on J, and the gene matches do not reach 1 base of it. The CDR3 goes from the cysteine to the phenylalanine over 15 residues. Only the CDR3 DNA is retained, 45 bases long and in frame from the first base. CDR1 and CDR2 were assigned from the germline V gene as KGHSH and LQKENI.